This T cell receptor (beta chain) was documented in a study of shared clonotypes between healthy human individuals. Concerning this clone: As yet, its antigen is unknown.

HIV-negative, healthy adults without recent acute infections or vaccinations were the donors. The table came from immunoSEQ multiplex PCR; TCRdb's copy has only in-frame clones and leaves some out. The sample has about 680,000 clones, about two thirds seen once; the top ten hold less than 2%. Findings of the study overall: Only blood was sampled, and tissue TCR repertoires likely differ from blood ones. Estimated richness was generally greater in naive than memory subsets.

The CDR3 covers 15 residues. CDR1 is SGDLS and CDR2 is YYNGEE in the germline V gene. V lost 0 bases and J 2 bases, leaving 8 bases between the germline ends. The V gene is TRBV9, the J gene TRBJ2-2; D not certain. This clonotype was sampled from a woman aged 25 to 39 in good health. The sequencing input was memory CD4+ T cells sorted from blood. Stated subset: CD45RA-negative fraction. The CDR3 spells CASSVAPLNTGELFF. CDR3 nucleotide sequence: TGTGCCAGCAGCGTAGCTCCATTAAACACCGGGGAGCTGTTTTTT.